The sequence of this T cell receptor beta chain was determined in a study of response to subunit inactivated influenza vaccine. Overall study results and limits: Each seasonal influenza vaccination, the authors suggested, recruits few new T cells.

This clonotype was seen only a few times. Its antigen is unknown. TCRdb reanalysed the RT-PCR reads using MiXCR and keeps one entry per CDR3 protein. The sample lists about 520,000 distinct CDR3 sequences, about 25% occurring once. Germline CDR1 and CDR2: MNHEY and SMNVEV (reference sequence). With V trimmed by 5 bases and J by 4 bases, 10 bases remained unmatched. The CDR3 spans 15 residues. This TCR was recovered from a man aged 45-60 years who received an inactivated influenza vaccine. Here the sequenced sample was CD4+ T cells sorted from PBMCs, taken around 5 days after vaccination. J is TRBJ2-7 and V is TRBV27; 8 nucleotides agree with TRBD1. In DNA, the CDR3 is TGTGCCAGCAGTCCATGGACAGGGCAAGGTTACGAGCAGTACTTC. Translated, it gives CASSPWTGQGYEQYF.